Listed here are 18 T cell receptor beta chains from one sample, sequenced in a study of CD8 T cells in ankylosing spondylitis (dated 2017 in TCRdb). Preparation of the library involved 5' RACE. The sequencing machine was an Illumina HiSeq 2500. TCRdb handled the public reads itself, with Q25 trimming in fastp and clone calling in MiXCR, and kept productive beta chains. Here each entry gathers all rows of one CDR3 protein and keeps the most common genes and DNA. This sample lists 340,000 or so distinct CDR3 sequences; about 14% were detected once. The top ten clonotypes cover about 1.1% of the sample. Sequences were obtained from blood, either unsorted or a sorted T cell fraction (not recorded which). The receptors were sampled from a male donor with ankylosing spondylitis or in good health (not recorded which).

This clonotype has only a few counts. The rearrangement uses TRBV12-3 or TRBV12-4 and TRBJ1-2; maybe TRBD1 (5 bases). The germline V and J ends were trimmed by 5 bases and 5 bases, with 21 bases remaining between them. This CDR3 contains 16 residues. In DNA, the CDR3 is TGTGCCAGCAGTCGGCCCGGCACAGGCCACGGTTATGGCTACACCTTC. Translating gives CASSRPGTGHGYGYTF.

This clonotype was seen more than once but under ten times. The J gene is TRBJ2-3, the V gene TRBV5-1; TRBD2 aligns across 12 bases. V lost 2 bases, J lost 5 bases, and 6 bases stayed unmatched. The germline CDR1 and CDR2 sequences are SGHRS and YFSETQ. This CDR3 is 16 amino acids long. The CDR3 sequence: CASSFLLAGGRDTQYF. Written as DNA, the CDR3 is TGCGCCAGCAGCTTCCTCCTAGCGGGGGGGCGAGATACGCAGTATTTT.

This chain joins TRBV27 and TRBJ2-1, with 8 bases matching TRBD2. Germline V CDR1 and CDR2: MNHEY, SMNVEV (reference sequence). V lost 3 bases to trimming and J lost 5 bases; unmatched junction nucleotides: 6. The CDR3 runs to 15 residues. The CDR3 DNA reads TGTGCCAGCAGTTTTGTAACTAGCGGCAACAATGAGCAGTTCTTC. It encodes CASSFVTSGNNEQFF.

The gene calls are TRBV20-1 and TRBJ2-5; D gene uncertain. Trimming took 0 bases from V and 5 from J, leaving 13 bases between them. CDR3 size: 14 residues. Germline V lookup: CDR1 DFQATT, CDR2 SNEGSKA (reference sequence). The CDR3 DNA reads as TGCAGTGCTAGAGACCCGAGCCCGGTTGAGACCCAGTACTTC. Amino acids: CSARDPSPVETQYF.

This clonotype was found many times. The V call is TRBV5-1, the J call TRBJ1-5; D uncertain. There are 15 residues in the CDR3. Germline-derived CDR1 and CDR2 are SGHRS and YFSETQ. V was cut by 0 bases and J by 0 bases, with 7 bases left in between. This CDR3 is CASSLDGDSNQPQHF. CDR3 bases: TGCGCCAGCAGCTTGGACGGGGATAGCAATCAGCCCCAGCATTTT.

V and J are TRBV6-1 and TRBJ2-7; D is uncertain. The CDR3 totals 15 residues. CDR1 MNHNS and CDR2 SASEGT come from the germline V gene. V lost 7 bases and J 0 bases, leaving 16 bases between the germline ends. This CDR3 is CASNSRLSFSYEQYF. The CDR3 nucleotides read TGTGCCAGCAATAGCAGGCTTTCCTTCTCCTACGAGCAGTACTTC.

The CDR3 reads CASRSGGVTGELFF. The CDR3, as DNA: TGTGCCAGCCGTAGCGGGGGGGTAACCGGGGAGCTGTTTTTT. The rearrangement links TRBV27 to TRBJ2-2, with TRBD2 identical over 11 bases. There are 14 residues in the CDR3. Trimming at V came to 8 bases and at J to 5 bases, leaving 4 bases not matched to a gene. The germline V gene encodes CDR1 MNHEY and CDR2 SMNVEV (reference sequence).

At least ten counts were recorded for this clonotype. The chain employs TRBV12-3 or TRBV12-4 and TRBJ2-1; tentatively, D is TRBD1 (5 bases). The V gene lost 6 bases and the J gene lost 2 bases, with 8 bases spanning the gap. The CDR3 totals 13 residues. CDR3 DNA: TGTGCCAGCAGCCCAGGGACCTACAATGAGCAGTTCTTC. It encodes CASSPGTYNEQFF.

This clonotype was recorded a few times. V is TRBV29-1 and J is TRBJ2-4; D is possibly TRBD1 or TRBD2 (5 bases each). V dropped 4 bases and J dropped 1 base, with 14 bases sitting between them. Germline loops: CDR1 SQVTM, CDR2 ANQGSEA. The CDR3 length is 15 residues. CDR3 region: CSVGRRWGAKNIQYF. DNA for the CDR3: TGCAGCGTTGGGAGGAGGTGGGGGGCCAAAAACATTCAGTACTTC. Together with reference TRBV29-1 and TRBJ2-4, the CDR3 gives the full variable domain: SAVISQKPSRDICQRGTSLTIQCQVDSQVTMMFWYRQQPGQSLTLIATANQGSEATYESGFVIDKFPISRPNLTFSTLTVSNMSPEDSSIYLCSVGRRWGAKNIQYFGAGTRLSVL.

CDR3 region: CASSAGSSNQPQHF. The CDR3 DNA is TGTGCCAGCAGCGCCGGGTCCAGCAATCAGCCCCAGCATTTT. This chain connects TRBV9 to TRBJ1-5, with unresolved D. Germline V gene data show CDR1 as SGDLS and CDR2 as YYNGEE. The CDR3 length is 14 residues. V lost 3 bases and J lost 1, with 8 bases in between.

This clonotype was recorded many times. V is TRBV5-1 and J is TRBJ1-1; no definite D call. The CDR3 spans 14 residues. V was shortened by 4 bases and J by 1 base, with 11 bases between the two germline ends. The germline CDR1 and CDR2 sequences are SGHRS and YFSETQ. The CDR3 DNA reads TGCGCCAGCAGCCAGCTTCCCAGGAACACTGAAGCTTTCTTT. This gives the protein CASSQLPRNTEAFF.

V and J are TRBV9 and TRBJ2-2; possibly TRBD2 for D (6 bases). This CDR3 comprises 14 residues. The ends were cut back, 7 bases at V and 1 base at J, with 11 bases in the middle. Germline CDR1 reads SGDLS; CDR2 reads YYNGEE. The CDR3 loop is CASRGSGNTGELFF. CDR3 nucleotide sequence: TGTGCCAGCCGGGGGTCGGGGAACACCGGGGAGCTGTTTTTT.

The gene calls are TRBV20-1 and TRBJ2-1; the D gene is possibly TRBD2 (7 bases). Deletions cut 5 bases from V and 6 bases from J, with 20 bases between. The CDR3 has 15 amino acids. Germline V gene data show CDR1 as DFQATT and CDR2 as SNEGSKA (reference sequence). For the CDR3, the DNA is TGCAGTGCTCCAAACTCGGGGGGCGTGGGCAATGAGCAGTTCTTC. The encoded protein is CSAPNSGGVGNEQFF.

The CDR3 is CASLVGQANTGELFF. The CDR3, as DNA: TGTGCCAGCTTGGTCGGGCAAGCGAACACCGGGGAGCTGTTTTTT. This chain joins TRBV7-9 and TRBJ2-2; D gene uncertain. Germline CDR1 and CDR2: SEHNR and FQNEAQ (reference sequence). The germline V and J ends were trimmed by 8 bases and 0 bases, with 13 bases remaining between them. The CDR3 sequence is 15 residues long.

The genes are TRBV10-2 and TRBJ2-3; tentatively, D is TRBD2 (5 bases). Germline loops: CDR1 WSHSY, CDR2 SAAADI. Trimming left V 6 bases short and J 6 bases short, with 13 bases between. CDR3 length: 13 amino acids. In DNA form, the CDR3 reads TGCGCCAGCAGGGGCGGGTTTATGGATACGCAGTATTTT. It is translated as CASRGGFMDTQYF.

CDR3 protein: CASSLVDQDSQYF. The CDR3 nucleotides read TGTGCCAGCAGCTTGGTGGACCAGGACTCCCAGTACTTC. The chain couples TRBV5-4 to TRBJ2-5; the D gene is possibly TRBD2 (5 bases). The CDR3 covers 13 residues. In germline, CDR1 is SGHNT, CDR2 YYREEE (reference sequence). Trimming pared 0 bases from V and 9 bases from J, leaving 12 bases between.

This clonotype has just a few counts. This chain links TRBV4-1 with TRBJ2-7; D may be TRBD2 (6 bases). With 3 bases removed from V and 4 bases from J, the gap between germline ends came to 13 bases. CDR3 length: 14 amino acids. From germline, CDR1 is MGHRA and CDR2 YSYEKL. The DNA of the CDR3 is TGCGCCAGCAGCCAGCTAGCGAAGGATTACGAGCAGTACTTC. It encodes CASSQLAKDYEQYF.

This chain uses TRBV30 with TRBJ2-6; D possibly uses TRBD1 or TRBD2 (5 bases each). Per germline, CDR1 GTSNPN and CDR2 SVGIG (reference sequence). Trimming shortened V by 5 bases and J by 8 bases, and 13 bases separated the two germline ends. The CDR3 has 13 amino acids. CDR3 DNA sequence: TGTGCCTGGGGGACCGGGACGCCCAACGTCCTGACTTTC. It yields the protein CAWGTGTPNVLTF.